Listed below are T cell receptor beta chains from one sample, sequenced in a study of siplizumab effects on memory and regulatory T cells. TCRdb's table, derived via immunoSEQ multiplex PCR, lists solely in-frame clones and lacks some. The data hold about 50,000 clones, with over 90% observed a single time. Material: CD8+ T cells sorted from blood. These receptors came from a human donor in good health. The CDR3 runs from the conserved cysteine through the conserved F or W. The D gene is left open where the match is weak. A clone size is listed for some rows: how often the clone was seen (once, few, many), or a class if it is expanded.

d_call	clone_size	j_call	v_call	cdr3_aa	cdr3_nt
NA	NA	TRBJ1-4	TRBV4-1	CASSQLGASEKLFF	TGCGCCAGCAGCCAACTGGGGGCAAGTGAAAAACTGTTTTTT
NA	NA	TRBJ2-1	TRBV4-1	CASSQVKDKHNEQFF	TGCGCCAGCAGCCAAGTTAAGGACAAACACAATGAGCAGTTCTTC
NA	NA	TRBJ2-2	TRBV2	CAPGLTGELFF	TGTGCCCCTGGGCTCACCGGGGAGCTGTTTTTT
NA	NA	TRBJ1-2	TRBV27	CASSPLPVTNYGYTF	TGTGCCAGCAGTCCCCTCCCCGTGACCAACTATGGCTACACCTTC
NA	NA	TRBJ2-7	TRBV28	CASSPGLGLLYEQYF	TGTGCCAGCAGCCCAGGCTTGGGGCTTTTATACGAGCAGTACTTC
TRBD2	NA	TRBJ2-1	TRBV30	CAWSALAGGYNEQFF	TGTGCCTGGAGTGCACTAGCGGGAGGATACAATGAGCAGTTCTTC
NA	NA	TRBJ2-1	TRBV6-1	CASRSRAWDEQFF	TGTGCCAGCAGGTCTCGCGCCTGGGATGAGCAGTTCTTC
TRBD1	NA	TRBJ2-7	TRBV28	CASSLVAGGEQYF	TGTGCCAGCAGTTTAGTCGCAGGGGGCGAGCAGTACTTC
NA	NA	TRBJ1-1	TRBV29-1	CSVGNYVISRPEAFF	TGCAGCGTGGGGAATTATGTGATTTCCCGCCCTGAAGCTTTCTTT
TRBD1	NA	TRBJ2-7	TRBV6-6	CASSQDRGIMEQYF	TGTGCCAGCAGTCAGGACAGGGGAATAATGGAGCAGTACTTC
TRBD2	NA	TRBJ2-7	TRBV19	CASSRDYAYEQYF	TGTGCCAGTAGTCGGGACTATGCTTACGAGCAGTACTTC
NA	NA	TRBJ2-7	TRBV7-9	CASSQGSYEQYF	TGTGCCAGCAGCCAGGGGTCGTACGAGCAGTACTTC
TRBD1	NA	TRBJ1-2	TRBV7-9	CASSSTILDREYGYTF	TGTGCCAGCAGCTCGACGATCCTCGACAGGGAATACGGCTACACCTTC
TRBD1	NA	TRBJ2-2	TRBV11-3	CASSFLGTDTGELFF	TGTGCCAGCAGCTTTCTAGGGACAGACACCGGGGAGCTGTTTTTT
NA	NA	TRBJ1-2	TRBV27	CASSLSGYGYTF	TGTGCCAGCAGTCTGTCGGGGTATGGCTACACCTTC
NA	NA	TRBJ2-7	TRBV4-1	CASSQVYPSVKEEQYF	TGCGCCAGCAGCCAAGTTTATCCTAGCGTCAAGGAAGAGCAGTACTTC
TRBD2	NA	TRBJ2-7	TRBV27	CASRSGVDYEQYF	TGTGCCAGCCGGAGCGGGGTGGACTACGAGCAGTACTTC
NA	once	TRBJ2-7	TRBV5-1	CASSLVGDEQYF	TGCGCCAGCAGCTTGGTGGGGGACGAGCAGTACTTC
TRBD1	once	TRBJ1-1	TRBV28	CASSLKHPGQGPMEAFF	TGTGCCAGCAGTTTAAAGCATCCGGGACAGGGGCCCATGGAAGCTTTCTTT
NA	NA	TRBJ2-7	TRBV5-4	CASSLLDSYEQYF	TGTGCCAGCAGCTTGTTGGACTCCTACGAGCAGTACTTC
NA	once	TRBJ1-1	TRBV29-1	CSVEDRSGAFF	TGCAGCGTTGAAGATCGGTCCGGGGCTTTCTTT
NA	NA	TRBJ2-7	TRBV19	CASSTDGQSVSYEQYF	TGTGCCAGTAGTACCGACGGACAGTCCGTCTCCTACGAGCAGTACTTC
NA	NA	TRBJ2-7	TRBV5-1	CASSLAGRYEQYF	TGCGCCAGCAGCTTGGCCGGTAGGTACGAGCAGTACTTC
TRBD1	NA	TRBJ2-3	TRBV11-2	CASSFWDRGTDTQYF	TGTGCCAGCAGCTTTTGGGACAGGGGCACAGATACGCAGTATTTT
NA	NA	TRBJ1-2	TRBV19	CASSPMGNLYGYTF	TGTGCCAGTAGCCCTATGGGGAATCTCTATGGCTACACCTTC
NA	once	TRBJ2-1	TRBV27	CASAVLDFNEQFF	TGTGCCAGCGCGGTTCTAGATTTCAATGAGCAGTTCTTC
NA	NA	TRBJ1-5	TRBV15	CATSRDLGGNQPQHF	TGTGCCACCAGCAGAGATTTGGGGGGCAATCAGCCCCAGCATTTT
TRBD1	NA	TRBJ1-2	TRBV5-6	CASSSDREDWDGYTF	TGTGCCAGCAGTTCCGACAGGGAGGATTGGGATGGCTACACCTTC